These 30 T cell receptor beta chains were all obtained from the same sample, sequenced in a study of blood T cell repertoires in COVID-19. Measured with immunoSEQ multiplex PCR; TCRdb has only the in-frame clones, and not every one. The sample lists approximately 100,000 clones, about 80% occurring once. Input material: peripheral blood. The source of these receptors is a man between 65 and 79 years old with acute or convalescent COVID-19.

This clone was counted only a few times. The chain has TRBV5-1 and TRBJ1-1; D unclear. Per germline, CDR1 SGHRS and CDR2 YFSETQ. This CDR3 has 16 amino acids. Deletions cut 0 bases from V and 0 bases from J, with 12 bases between. CDR3 sequence reads: CASSLGWTSMNTEAFF. Written as DNA, the CDR3 is TGCGCCAGCAGCTTGGGATGGACTTCTATGAACACTGAAGCTTTCTTT.

The V and J genes are TRBV2 and TRBJ2-1; D call uncertain. CDR3 length: 13 amino acids. V lost 5 bases to trimming and J lost 6 bases, with 11 bases between them. From germline, CDR1 is SNHLY and CDR2 FYNNEI. The CDR3 DNA sequence: TGTGCCAGCAGTTCTAAGAGGAGCAATGAGCAGTTCTTC. Translation gives CASSSKRSNEQFF.

The chain combines TRBV12-3 or TRBV12-4 with TRBJ2-2, with 7 positions matching TRBD2. The CDR3 is made up of 11 amino acids. J lost 9 bases, V lost 6 bases, and 1 base had no gene match. CDR3 region: CASSSGRELFF. In DNA form, the CDR3 reads TGTGCCAGCAGCAGCGGGAGGGAGCTGTTTTTT.

CDR3 nucleotides: TGTGCCACCAGTGATCAGGGAACTGGGGCCAACGTCCTGACTTTC. Amino acids: CATSDQGTGANVLTF. This rearrangement joins TRBV24-1 to TRBJ2-6; tentative D call: TRBD1 (5 bases). Looked up from germline, CDR1 is KGHDR and CDR2 is SFDVKD. V lost 3 bases and J lost 2, with 7 bases in between. The CDR3 is 15 residues long.

The rearrangement uses TRBV21-1 and TRBJ2-5; the tabulated D call, TRBD2, remains unverified against the DNA. TRBV21-1 is reported as a pseudogene. The CDR3 has 16 amino acids. The CDR3 bases are TGTGCCAGCAGCAAAGTAGAGGAGGGCCCCGAAGAGACCCAGTACTTC. It yields the protein CASSKVEEGPEETQYF.

V gene TRBV6-5 combines with J gene TRBJ2-7; D remains unclear. V was pared by 7 bases and J by 3 bases, with 19 bases between. The CDR3 contains 15 residues. The germline V gene has CDR1 MNHEY and CDR2 SVGAGI. Here the CDR3 reads CASTPSGAELYEQYF. CDR3 bases: TGTGCCAGCACCCCCTCAGGCGCCGAGCTCTACGAGCAGTACTTC.

The chain combines TRBV5-6 with TRBJ2-2, with D possibly TRBD2 on 7 matching bases. CDR3 length equals 16 residues. Germline V CDR1 and CDR2: SGHDT, YYEEEE. V was trimmed by 7 bases and J by 0 bases, leaving 16 bases between them. The CDR3 loop reads CASESGGPTNTGELFF. The CDR3 nucleotides are TGTGCCAGCGAATCGGGGGGCCCCACGAACACCGGGGAGCTGTTTTTT.

The chain has TRBV6-2 or TRBV6-3 and TRBJ2-1; 7 bases are a match to TRBD2. CDR3 length: 15 residues. J lost 7 bases, V lost 0 bases, and 6 bases had no gene match. Per germline, CDR1 MNHEY and CDR2 SVGEGT. CDR3 region: CASSYSGGSRNEQFF. The CDR3 DNA sequence: TGTGCCAGCAGTTACTCGGGCGGGAGTAGGAATGAGCAGTTCTTC.

This clone was counted a few times. V and J are TRBV7-9 and TRBJ2-1; TRBD2 agrees at 10 bases. Per the germline V gene, CDR1 is SEHNR and CDR2 is FQNEAQ (reference sequence). J gave up 1 base and V 7 bases, and 4 bases lay outside the gene matches. The CDR3 has 15 amino acids. CDR3 DNA: TGTGCCAGCACTAGCGGGAGTTTATCCTACAATGAGCAGTTCTTC. This translates into CASTSGSLSYNEQFF.

V is TRBV28 and J is TRBJ1-5, with 11 positions matching TRBD1. This CDR3 is 14 amino acids long. CDR1 and CDR2 (germline): MDHEN, SYDVKM. The V gene end was trimmed by 7 bases and the J gene end by 5 bases; junction bases not matched to a gene: 4. The CDR3, as DNA: TGTGCCAGCACCGGGACAGGGGGTGATCAGCCCCAGCATTTT. Translating gives CASTGTGGDQPQHF.

The V gene is TRBV24-1, the J gene TRBJ2-3; 13 bases are a match to TRBD2. This CDR3 comprises 20 residues. Trimming cost V 2 bases and J 6 bases; bases outside gene matches: 16. Germline loops: CDR1 KGHDR, CDR2 SFDVKD. In DNA form, the CDR3 reads TGTGCCACCAGTGATTCTGTTGTCCTCGGGGGACTAGCGGGGTCTGATACGCAGTATTTT. Translating it yields CATSDSVVLGGLAGSDTQYF.

The CDR3 nucleotides read TGTGCCAGCAGCCCGGGACAGGGGGCGGCTAATGAAAAACTGTTTTTT. As protein: CASSPGQGAANEKLFF. The V gene is TRBV25-1, the J gene TRBJ1-4; 12 bases map to TRBD1. The CDR3 has 16 amino acids. Germline loops: CDR1 MGHDK, CDR2 SYGVNS. With 6 bases clipped from V and 3 bases from J, the junction kept 5 bases outside the gene matches.

The chain joins TRBV28 to TRBJ2-5; TRBD1 agrees at 7 bases. The CDR3 is 13 residues long. The V and J ends lost 6 bases and 3 bases, in that order; junction bases with no gene match: 4. Per the germline V gene, CDR1 is MDHEN and CDR2 is SYDVKM. CDR3 region: CASSPDREETQYF. The CDR3 nucleotides are TGTGCCAGCAGCCCCGACAGGGAAGAGACCCAGTACTTC.

This clone was recorded once. This chain joins TRBV5-1 and TRBJ1-1; weak D call: TRBD1 (6 bases). The V and J ends lost 4 bases and 5 bases respectively, with 12 bases between them. The CDR3 has 13 residues. CDR1 SGHRS and CDR2 YFSETQ come from the germline V gene. The DNA for the CDR3 is TGCGCCAGCAGCCCATTGAGGGGGACTGAAGCTTTCTTT. Amino acids: CASSPLRGTEAFF.

The chain joins TRBV12-3 or TRBV12-4 to TRBJ2-7, with D unresolved. Trimming pared 3 bases from V and 5 bases from J, leaving 11 bases between. The CDR3 totals 13 residues. CDR3 coding DNA: TGTGCCAGCAGTTTTGGGCCTTCCGACGAGCAGTACTTC. Translated, it gives CASSFGPSDEQYF.

This clone was recorded a few times. V usage is TRBV9 and J usage is TRBJ1-6, with a possible D match to TRBD1 (6 bases). The V gene's germline CDR1 is SGDLS and CDR2 YYNGEE. Trimming pared 4 bases from V and 10 bases from J, leaving 18 bases between. The CDR3 runs to 15 residues. CDR3 in amino acids: CASSTQGGVGSPLHF. The CDR3 DNA reads as TGTGCCAGCAGCACCCAAGGGGGGGTTGGGTCACCCCTCCACTTT.

The rearrangement links TRBV12-1 to TRBJ2-2; the table's D call of TRBD2 was not tested on the DNA. TRBV12-1 is a listed pseudogene. This CDR3 has 16 residues. CDR3 sequence: CASIHRTSGNTGELFF. The CDR3 DNA reads as TGTGCCAGCATCCACAGAACTAGCGGAAACACCGGGGAGCTGTTTTTT.

The sample holds a few counts of this clone. The chain carries TRBV7-2 and TRBJ2-3; tentatively, D is TRBD2 (6 bases). V was shortened by 5 bases and J by 3 bases, with 9 bases between the two germline ends. From germline, CDR1 is SGHTA and CDR2 FQGNSA. CDR3 length: 13 amino acids. CDR3 sequence (DNA): TGTGCCAGCAGCCGGGAGAGAACAGATACGCAGTATTTT. Encoded protein: CASSRERTDTQYF.

The chain couples TRBV19 to TRBJ2-1, with TRBD2 matching 12 bases. Germline loops: CDR1 LNHDA, CDR2 SQIVND (reference sequence). The CDR3 contains 16 residues. V lost 1 base and J lost 8; bases outside the gene matches: 6. CDR3 nucleotide sequence: TGTGCCAGTAGTATAGTCCCTAGCGGGAGGGTGGATGAGCAGTTCTTC. Its translation is CASSIVPSGRVDEQFF.

The chain has TRBV5-1 and TRBJ2-1; tentatively, D is TRBD2 (6 bases). Trimming left V 3 bases short and J 0 bases short, with 13 bases between. This CDR3 contains 16 residues. The germline gives CDR1 SGHRS, CDR2 YFSETQ. The DNA for the CDR3 is TGCGCCAGCAGCTCGGAGGGTTCCCGCTCCTACAATGAGCAGTTCTTC. Protein: CASSSEGSRSYNEQFF.

The chain has TRBV2 and TRBJ1-1; D is undetermined. Trimming took off 7 bases at V and 2 bases at J, with 11 bases between the two ends. This CDR3 has 13 residues. The V gene's germline CDR1 is SNHLY and CDR2 FYNNEI. CDR3 bases: TGTGCCAGCACCCTGACACGAAACACTGAAGCTTTCTTT. It encodes CASTLTRNTEAFF. Complete variable domain (other parts from reference TRBV2 and TRBJ1-1): EPEVTQTPSHQVTQMGQEVILRCVPISNHLYFYWYRQILGQKVEFLVSFYNNEISEKSEIFDDQFSVERPDGSNFTLKIRSTKLEDSAMYFCASTLTRNTEAFFGQGTRLTVV.

The chain recombines TRBV6-1 with TRBJ2-2, with TRBD2 identical over 7 bases. Germline trimming cut 4 bases from V and 2 bases from J; bases unmatched to any gene: 7. CDR3 size: 16 residues. Per the germline V gene, CDR1 is MNHNS and CDR2 is SASEGT. CDR3 nucleotides: TGTGCCAGCAGTGGCCGACTAGCCGCAAACACCGGGGAGCTGTTTTTT. This sequence encodes CASSGRLAANTGELFF.

V and J are TRBV28 and TRBJ2-3, with unresolved D. Germline assignment: CDR1 MDHEN and CDR2 SYDVKM. The CDR3 has 14 amino acids. V lost 6 bases and J 1 base, leaving 11 bases between the germline ends. The CDR3 nucleotides are TGTGCCAGCAGCTTGTTTAGAGGCACAGATACGCAGTATTTT. Amino acids: CASSLFRGTDTQYF.

The V gene is TRBV19, the J gene TRBJ1-2; D gene uncertain. The CDR3 has 13 residues. CDR1 and CDR2 from the germline V gene are LNHDA and SQIVND (reference sequence). The V and J ends lost 3 bases and 3 bases respectively, with 8 bases between them. The CDR3 region has the DNA TGTGCCAGTAGTATTAATCTTGACTATGGCTACACCTTC. It translates to CASSINLDYGYTF.

The V and J genes are TRBV30 and TRBJ2-2, with 11 bases fitting TRBD2. The germline CDR1 and CDR2 sequences are GTSNPN and SVGIG (reference sequence). Germline trimming cut 1 base from V and 7 bases from J; bases unmatched to any gene: 5. The CDR3 runs to 15 residues. DNA of the CDR3: TGTGCCTGGAGTGCCTTAGCGGGAGGGGACGGGGAGCTGTTTTTT. Translating gives CAWSALAGGDGELFF. The complete variable domain, with remaining parts taken from reference TRBV30 and TRBJ2-2, reads SQTIHQWPATLVQPVGSPLSLECTVEGTSNPNLYWYRQAAGRGLQLLFYSVGIGQISSEVPQNLSASRPQDRQFILSSKKLLLSDSGFYLCAWSALAGGDGELFFGEGSRLTVL.

The J gene is TRBJ2-1, the V gene TRBV10-3, with TRBD2 matching 7 bases. The germline V gene encodes CDR1 ENHRY and CDR2 SYGVKD. This CDR3 has 14 amino acids. After removal of 7 bases from V and 1 base from J, the junction contained 4 bases not matched to a gene. CDR3 sequence: CAITAGDSYNEQFF. The CDR3 DNA follows: TGTGCCATCACCGCGGGAGATTCCTACAATGAGCAGTTCTTC.

The chain employs TRBV27 and TRBJ1-5; 10 bases map to TRBD1. Germline assignment: CDR1 MNHEY and CDR2 SMNVEV (reference sequence). The CDR3 runs 15 residues. V was pared by 6 bases and J by 4 bases, with 6 bases of the junction left unmatched. CDR3 protein: CASSSDRGQNQPQHF. CDR3 bases: TGTGCCAGCAGCTCCGACAGGGGGCAAAATCAGCCCCAGCATTTT.

In DNA, the CDR3 is TGTGCCAGCAAGACAGCAGCGGGAGCCTACGAGCAGTACTTC. The encoded protein is CASKTAAGAYEQYF. The chain employs TRBV2 and TRBJ2-7; TRBD2 agrees at 8 bases. CDR3 length: 14 residues. Trimming at V came to 7 bases and at J to 2 bases, leaving 7 bases not matched to a gene. Germline V gene data show CDR1 as SNHLY and CDR2 as FYNNEI.

The chain carries TRBV5-1 and TRBJ2-5, with D possibly TRBD1 on 6 matching bases. The CDR3 contains 15 residues. Germline V gene sequence: CDR1 SGHRS, CDR2 YFSETQ. Trimming removed 1 base at V and 4 bases at J, with 14 bases between. The CDR3 DNA reads as TGCGCCAGCAGCTTGTCTCTGGGGGCGCGAGAGACCCAGTACTTC. Translated: CASSLSLGARETQYF.

This clone occurred a few times. The J gene is TRBJ2-1, the V gene TRBV19, with TRBD2 matching over 9 bases. This CDR3 region has 17 residues. CDR1 LNHDA and CDR2 SQIVND come from the germline V gene (reference sequence). V dropped 7 bases and J dropped 9; count of bases not matched to a gene: 19. CDR3 protein: CASINSWGGRDHGEQFF. CDR3 bases: TGTGCCAGTATCAATAGTTGGGGCGGGAGGGATCACGGTGAGCAGTTCTTC. Complete variable domain (other parts from reference TRBV19 and TRBJ2-1): DGGITQSPKYLFRKEGQNVTLSCEQNLNHDAMYWYRQDPGQGLRLIYYSQIVNDFQKGDIAEGYSVSREKKESFPLTVTSAQKNPTAFYLCASINSWGGRDHGEQFFGPGTRLTVL.